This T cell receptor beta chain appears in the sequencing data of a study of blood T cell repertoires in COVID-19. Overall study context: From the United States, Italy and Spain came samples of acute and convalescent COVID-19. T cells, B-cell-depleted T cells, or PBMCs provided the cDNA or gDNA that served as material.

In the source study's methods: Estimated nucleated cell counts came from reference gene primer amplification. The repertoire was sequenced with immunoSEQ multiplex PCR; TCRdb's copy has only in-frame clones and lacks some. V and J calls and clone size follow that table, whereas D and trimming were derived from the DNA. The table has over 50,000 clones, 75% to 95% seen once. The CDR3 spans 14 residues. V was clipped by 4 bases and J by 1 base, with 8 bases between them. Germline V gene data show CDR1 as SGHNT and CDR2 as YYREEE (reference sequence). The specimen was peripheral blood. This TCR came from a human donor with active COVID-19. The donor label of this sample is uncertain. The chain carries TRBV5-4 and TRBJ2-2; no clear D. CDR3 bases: TGTGCCAGCAGCCGAGCCCAGAACACCGGGGAGCTGTTTTTT. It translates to CASSRAQNTGELFF.